The text below deals with one T cell receptor (beta chain). This entry is derived from a study of blood T cell repertoires in COVID-19. Across the whole study: Spain, Italy and the United States supplied samples that represented acute and convalescent COVID-19.

Trimming cost V 3 bases and J 0 bases, with 11 bases left between them. The CDR3 totals 15 residues. Germline V CDR1 and CDR2: LGHDT, YNNKEL (reference sequence). The assay was immunoSEQ multiplex PCR, and TCRdb's table has in-frame clones only and misses some. This table has some 90,000 clones, around three quarters appearing once. The J gene is TRBJ1-1, the V gene TRBV3-1 (or the pseudogene TRBV3-2); the D gene is possibly TRBD1 (6 bases). The receptor was derived from an older woman in a cohort sampled during active or convalescent COVID-19. The specimen sequenced was peripheral blood. Here the CDR3 reads CASSHAGALNTEAFF. In DNA form, the CDR3 reads TGTGCCAGCAGCCACGCGGGGGCGTTGAACACTGAAGCTTTCTTT.